The present T cell receptor (beta chain) was sequenced within a study of T cell responses to AZD1222 COVID-19 vaccine. Findings and limits, study-wide: Repertoire sampling happened only post peak T cell response. Clonal diversity may have been underestimated, and the donors were mostly white British, with more females than males. A reported finding is that nearly half of spike-specific TCRs target unmutated variant regions. Baseline antibody screening turned up just a handful of seropositive AZD1222 recipients.

The ends were cut back, 4 bases at V and 5 bases at J, with 13 bases in the middle. The CDR3 has 14 residues. In germline, CDR1 is SGHRS, CDR2 YFSETQ. Profiling relied on immunoSEQ multiplex PCR, and the TCRdb table lists in-frame clones only, not all of them. The sample yields roughly 160,000 clones, about 92% seen once. This clone was counted between two and nine times. Its antigen is currently unknown. The source is an adult in good health. V gene TRBV5-1 combines with J gene TRBJ1-5; D may be TRBD1 (5 bases). This specimen consisted of peripheral blood, obtained on day 0 of AZD1222 vaccination. In DNA form, the CDR3 reads TGCGCCAGCAGCCCGGGGACGGGGGATCAGCCCCAGCATTTT. Protein sequence: CASSPGTGDQPQHF. Supplemented by reference TRBV5-1 and TRBJ1-5, the full variable domain reads KAGVTQTPRYLIKTRGQQVTLSCSPISGHRSVSWYQQTPGQGLQFLFEYFSETQRNKGNFPGRFSGRQFSNSRSEMNVSTLELGDSALYLCASSPGTGDQPQHFGDGTRLSIL.